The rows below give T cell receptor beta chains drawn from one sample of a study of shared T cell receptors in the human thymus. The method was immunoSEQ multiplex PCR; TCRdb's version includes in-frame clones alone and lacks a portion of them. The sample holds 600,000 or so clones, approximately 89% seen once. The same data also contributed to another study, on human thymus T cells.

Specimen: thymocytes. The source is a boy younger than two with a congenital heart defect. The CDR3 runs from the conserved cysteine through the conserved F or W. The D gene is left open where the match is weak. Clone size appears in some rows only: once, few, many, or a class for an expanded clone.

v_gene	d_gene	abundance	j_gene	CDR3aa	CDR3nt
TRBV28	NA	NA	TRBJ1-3	CASSLEAGNTIYF	TGTGCCAGCAGTTTAGAGGCTGGAAACACCATATATTTT
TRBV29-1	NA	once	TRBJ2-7	CSVGAVPYEQYF	TGCAGCGTTGGGGCAGTCCCCTACGAGCAGTACTTC
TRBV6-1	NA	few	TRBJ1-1	CASSEGGVWMNTEAFF	TGTGCCAGCAGTGAGGGAGGGGTTTGGATGAACACTGAAGCTTTCTTT
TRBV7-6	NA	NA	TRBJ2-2	CASSSSAGELFF	TGTGCCAGCAGCTCGTCGGCCGGGGAGCTGTTTTTT
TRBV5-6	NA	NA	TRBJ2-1	CASSFRGSHNEQFF	TGTGCCAGCAGCTTCAGGGGATCCCACAATGAGCAGTTCTTC
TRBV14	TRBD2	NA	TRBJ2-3	CASSHRTSGSATDTQYF	TGTGCCAGCAGCCACAGGACTAGCGGGAGTGCGACAGATACGCAGTATTTT
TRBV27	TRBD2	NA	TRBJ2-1	CASSLETSGDYNEQFF	TGTGCCAGCAGTTTAGAAACTAGCGGAGATTACAATGAGCAGTTCTTC
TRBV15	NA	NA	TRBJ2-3	CATRETGGTDTQYF	TGTGCCACCAGGGAGACTGGAGGCACAGATACGCAGTATTTT
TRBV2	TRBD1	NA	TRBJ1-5	CASTRQGDQPQHF	TGTGCCAGTACGAGACAGGGGGACCAGCCCCAGCATTTT
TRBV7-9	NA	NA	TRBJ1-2	CASSPNGGGLVYGYTF	TGTGCCAGCAGCCCAAACGGTGGAGGGTTGGTCTATGGCTACACCTTC
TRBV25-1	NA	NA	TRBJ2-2	CASSEGGSANTGELFF	TGTGCCAGCAGTGAAGGGGGGAGCGCGAACACCGGGGAGCTGTTTTTT
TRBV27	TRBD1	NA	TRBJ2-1	CASWTGENNEQFF	TGTGCCAGCTGGACAGGGGAAAACAATGAGCAGTTCTTC
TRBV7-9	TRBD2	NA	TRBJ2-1	CASIGLAADEQFF	TGTGCCAGCATCGGACTAGCCGCCGATGAGCAGTTCTTC
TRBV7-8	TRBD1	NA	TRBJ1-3	CASSTGTGVAGNTIYF	TGTGCCAGCAGCACTGGGACAGGGGTCGCTGGAAACACCATATATTTT
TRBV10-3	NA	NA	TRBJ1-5	CAISESNRDQRNQPQHF	TGTGCCATCAGTGAGTCGAACAGGGACCAACGGAATCAGCCCCAGCATTTT